Sequencing of this T cell receptor (beta chain) was carried out in a study of spatial heterogeneity in lung cancer. Sample time point: sample taken at primary tumor resection. In TCRdb, the 5' RACE reads were re-called with MiXCR into one record per CDR3 protein. The sample gives just under 95,000 distinct CDR3 sequences, approximately 12% of which show up once; 35% to 45% is in the top ten. This clonotype turned up a few times. The CDR3 length is 14 residues. V was pared by 4 bases and J by 8 bases, with 6 bases of the junction left unmatched. The germline CDR1 and CDR2 sequences are SGHRS and YFSETQ.

The sequence came from a male donor with early-stage non-small cell lung cancer. The chain carries TRBV5-1 and TRBJ1-6; 7 nucleotides align to TRBD1. Sequencing used PBMCs, obtained at surgery. This CDR3 is CASSLRQGDSPLHF. The DNA of the CDR3 is TGCGCCAGCAGCCTACGACAGGGAGATTCACCCCTCCACTTT.